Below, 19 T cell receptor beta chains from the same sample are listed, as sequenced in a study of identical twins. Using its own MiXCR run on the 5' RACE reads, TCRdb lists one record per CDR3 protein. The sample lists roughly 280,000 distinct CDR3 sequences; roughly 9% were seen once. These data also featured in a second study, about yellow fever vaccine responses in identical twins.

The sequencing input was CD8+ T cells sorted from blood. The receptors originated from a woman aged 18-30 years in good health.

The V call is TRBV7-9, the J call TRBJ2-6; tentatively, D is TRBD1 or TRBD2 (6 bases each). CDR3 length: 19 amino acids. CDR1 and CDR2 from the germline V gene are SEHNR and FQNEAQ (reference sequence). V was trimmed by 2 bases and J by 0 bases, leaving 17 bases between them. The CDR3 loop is CASSLSGAPRSSGANVLTF. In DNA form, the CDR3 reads TGTGCCAGCAGCTTATCGGGGGCCCCCCGCTCCTCTGGGGCCAACGTCCTGACTTTC.

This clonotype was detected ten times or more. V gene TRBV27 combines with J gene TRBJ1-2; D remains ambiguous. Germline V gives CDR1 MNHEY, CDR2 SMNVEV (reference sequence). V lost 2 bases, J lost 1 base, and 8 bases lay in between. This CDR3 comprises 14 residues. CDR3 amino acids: CASSLGPGNYGYTF. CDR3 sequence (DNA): TGTGCCAGCAGTTTAGGCCCCGGTAACTATGGCTACACCTTC.

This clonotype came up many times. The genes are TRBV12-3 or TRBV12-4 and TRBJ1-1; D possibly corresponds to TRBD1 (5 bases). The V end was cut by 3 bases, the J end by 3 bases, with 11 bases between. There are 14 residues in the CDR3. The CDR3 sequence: CASSLGGRDTEAFF. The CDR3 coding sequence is TGTGCCAGCAGTTTGGGGGGACGCGACACTGAAGCTTTCTTT.

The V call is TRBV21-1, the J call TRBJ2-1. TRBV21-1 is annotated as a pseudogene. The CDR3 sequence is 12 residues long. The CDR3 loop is CASSKQGNMQFF. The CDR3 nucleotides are TGTGCCAGCAGCAAACAAGGAAACATGCAGTTCTTC.

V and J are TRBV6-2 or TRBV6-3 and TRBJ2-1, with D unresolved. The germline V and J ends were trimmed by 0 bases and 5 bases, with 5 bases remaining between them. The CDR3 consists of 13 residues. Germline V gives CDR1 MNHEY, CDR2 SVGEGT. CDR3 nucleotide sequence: TGTGCCAGCAGTTACTCGCCTCACAATGAGCAGTTCTTC. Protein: CASSYSPHNEQFF.

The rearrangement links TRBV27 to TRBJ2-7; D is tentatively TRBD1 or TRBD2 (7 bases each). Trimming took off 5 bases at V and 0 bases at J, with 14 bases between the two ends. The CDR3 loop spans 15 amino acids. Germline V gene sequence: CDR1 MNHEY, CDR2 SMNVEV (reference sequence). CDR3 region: CASSIQGEGSYEQYF. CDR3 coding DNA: TGTGCCAGCAGTATCCAGGGGGAGGGCTCCTACGAGCAGTACTTC.

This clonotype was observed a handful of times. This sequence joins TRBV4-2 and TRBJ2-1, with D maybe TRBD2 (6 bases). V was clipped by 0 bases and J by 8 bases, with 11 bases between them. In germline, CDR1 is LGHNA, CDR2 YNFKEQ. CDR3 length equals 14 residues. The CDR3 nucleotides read TGTGCCAGCAGCCAAGAGGCTAGCGACCATGAGCAGTTCTTC. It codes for CASSQEASDHEQFF.

CDR3 amino acids: CASSQDRLAGSTDTQYF. The CDR3 bases are TGCGCCAGCAGCCAAGATCGGCTAGCGGGGTCCACAGATACGCAGTATTTT. This chain joins TRBV4-3 and TRBJ2-3, with 9 positions matching TRBD2. From germline, CDR1 is LGHNA and CDR2 YSLEER. The V and J ends lost 0 bases and 2 bases, in that order; junction bases with no gene match: 6. There are 17 residues in the CDR3.

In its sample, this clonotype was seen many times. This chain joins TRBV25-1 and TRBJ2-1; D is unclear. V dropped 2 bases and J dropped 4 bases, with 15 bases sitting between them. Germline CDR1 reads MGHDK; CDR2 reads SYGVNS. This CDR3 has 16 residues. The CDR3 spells CASSEDPSIKYNEQFF. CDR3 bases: TGTGCCAGCAGTGAAGACCCCTCGATTAAATACAATGAGCAGTTCTTC.

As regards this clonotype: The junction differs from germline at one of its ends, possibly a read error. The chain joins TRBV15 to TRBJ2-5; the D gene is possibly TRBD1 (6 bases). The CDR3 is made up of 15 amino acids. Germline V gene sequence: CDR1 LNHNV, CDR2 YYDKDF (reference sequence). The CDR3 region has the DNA TGTGCCACCAGCAGAATACAGGGACCCCAAAAGACCCACTACTTC. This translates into CATSRIQGPQKTHYF.

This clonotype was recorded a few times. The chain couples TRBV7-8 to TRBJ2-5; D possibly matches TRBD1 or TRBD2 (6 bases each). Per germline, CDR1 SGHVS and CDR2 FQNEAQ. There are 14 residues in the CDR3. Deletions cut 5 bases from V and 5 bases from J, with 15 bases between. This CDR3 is CASSPGGGEETQYF. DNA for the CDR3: TGTGCCAGCAGCCCCGGGGGCGGGGAGGAGACCCAGTACTTC.

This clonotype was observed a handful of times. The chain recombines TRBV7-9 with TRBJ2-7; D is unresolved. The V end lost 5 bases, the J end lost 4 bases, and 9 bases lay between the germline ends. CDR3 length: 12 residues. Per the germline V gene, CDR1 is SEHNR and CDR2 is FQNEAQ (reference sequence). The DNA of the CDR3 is TGTGCCAGCAGCCCTAAAGGATACGAGCAGTACTTC. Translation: CASSPKGYEQYF.

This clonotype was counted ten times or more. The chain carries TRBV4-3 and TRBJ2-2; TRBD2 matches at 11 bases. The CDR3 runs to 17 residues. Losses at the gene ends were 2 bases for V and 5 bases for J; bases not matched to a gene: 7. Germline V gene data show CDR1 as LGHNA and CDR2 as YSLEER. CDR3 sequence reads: CASSQSIAGGLTGELFF. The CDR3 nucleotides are TGCGCCAGCAGCCAATCGATAGCGGGAGGGCTTACCGGGGAGCTGTTTTTT.

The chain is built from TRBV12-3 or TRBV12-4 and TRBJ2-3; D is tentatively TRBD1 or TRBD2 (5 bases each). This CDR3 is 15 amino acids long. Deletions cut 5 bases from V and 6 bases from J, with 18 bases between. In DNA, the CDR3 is TGTGCCAGCAGTCCCCTGGGACCCTCGGGGGATACGCAGTATTTT. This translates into CASSPLGPSGDTQYF.

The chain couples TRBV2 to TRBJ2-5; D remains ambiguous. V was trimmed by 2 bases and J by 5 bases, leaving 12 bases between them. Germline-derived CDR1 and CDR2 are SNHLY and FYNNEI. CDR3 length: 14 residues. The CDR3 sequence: CASSEYRVIETQYF. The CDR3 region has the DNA TGTGCCAGCAGTGAATACCGTGTAATCGAGACCCAGTACTTC.

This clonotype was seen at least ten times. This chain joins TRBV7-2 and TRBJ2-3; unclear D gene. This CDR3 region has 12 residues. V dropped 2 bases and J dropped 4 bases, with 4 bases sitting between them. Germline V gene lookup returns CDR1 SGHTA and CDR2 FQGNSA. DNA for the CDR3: TGTGCCAGCAGCTTAATGGCAGATACGCAGTATTTT. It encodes CASSLMADTQYF. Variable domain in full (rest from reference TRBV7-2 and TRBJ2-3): GAGVSQSPSNKVTEKGKDVELRCDPISGHTALYWYRQSLGQGLEFLIYFQGNSAPDKSGLPSDRFSAERTGGSVSTLTIQRTQQEDSAVYLCASSLMADTQYFGPGTRLTVL.

The CDR3 region is CAFSLRQAGGWLGTDTQYF. The CDR3 DNA is TGTGCCTTCAGTTTACGTCAAGCAGGGGGCTGGTTGGGCACAGATACGCAGTATTTT. V gene TRBV12-3 or TRBV12-4 combines with J gene TRBJ2-3, with TRBD1 matching 8 bases. The CDR3 loop spans 19 amino acids. V shed 11 bases, J shed 1 base, and the junction held 23 bases outside the gene matches.

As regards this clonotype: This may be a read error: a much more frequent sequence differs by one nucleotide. The CDR3 loop reads CASCFDLGGRNEQYF. The CDR3 nucleotides are TGTGCCAGCTGTTTTGATCTAGGGGGTCGGAACGAGCAGTACTTC. The chain recombines TRBV28 with TRBJ2-7; TRBD1 is a possible D gene (6 bases). The CDR3 is 15 amino acids. CDR1 and CDR2 from the germline V gene are MDHEN and SYDVKM.

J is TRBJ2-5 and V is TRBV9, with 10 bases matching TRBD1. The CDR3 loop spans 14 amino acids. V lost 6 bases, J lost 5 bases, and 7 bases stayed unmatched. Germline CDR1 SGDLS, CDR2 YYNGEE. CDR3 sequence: CASNSGQGSETQYF. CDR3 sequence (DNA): TGTGCCAGCAACTCGGGACAGGGGTCCGAGACCCAGTACTTC.